This TCR beta chain was recorded in a study of control samples from healthy donors and cancer patients. Germline loops: CDR1 MNHEY, CDR2 SVGAGI. The CDR3 extends over 14 amino acids. V trimming: 2 bases; J trimming: 7 bases; junction bases outside the gene matches: 3. Clones were read by immunoSEQ multiplex PCR, and TCRdb kept only the in-frame ones, dropping some. The table shows over 100,000 clones, with 90% occurring only once. The V gene is TRBV6-5, the J gene TRBJ2-1, with 9 bases that match TRBD2. This sequence was found in a man in his forties in good health. Input material: blood. In nucleotides, the CDR3 is TGTGCCAGCAGTTACGGCGGGGGGGCAAATGAGCAGTTCTTC. This translates into CASSYGGGANEQFF.